This TCR beta chain came from a study of identical twins. Study results and caveats: With beta out-of-frame sequences, excess sharing by twins was weaker. Cross-sectional statistical analysis was relied on for the conclusions, without the same donors being followed.

This clonotype was found many times. Its antigen is not identified. TCRdb ran MiXCR on the 5' RACE reads and lists one entry per CDR3 protein. The sample lists roughly 710,000 distinct CDR3 sequences; 6.1% were seen once. Healthy Caucasian individuals made up all the donors. V lost 1 base and J lost 6, with 7 bases in between. This CDR3 spans 12 amino acids. Germline CDR1 is DFQATT and CDR2 is SNEGSKA (reference sequence). The TCR comes from a man between 18 and 29 years old in good health. The chain couples TRBV20-1 to TRBJ2-1; TRBD2 might be the D (5 bases). Sequencing was done on a sample of naive T cells sorted from blood. CDR3 nucleotides: TGCAGTGCTAGAGGAAGCGGCAATGAGCAGTTCTTC. Translating gives CSARGSGNEQFF.